The clone carrying this TCR beta chain was seen repeatedly, ten times or more. Trimming stripped 5 bases from V and 6 bases from J, with 10 bases between. Germline V lookup: CDR1 SEHNR, CDR2 FQNEAQ (reference sequence). The CDR3 has 12 residues. Amplification of TCR beta CDR3 regions used RNA as the template. RT-PCR in the first round (using the HTBI primer set) targeted the TCR CDR3. A single record per CDR3 protein comes from TCRdb applying MiXCR to the multiplex PCR reads. This sample has around 570,000 distinct CDR3 sequences, with approximately 20% found just once. This specimen belongs to a study of T cells in Graves' hyperthyroidism and ophthalmopathy.

V usage is TRBV7-9 and J usage is TRBJ2-5; D is possibly TRBD1 (6 bases). This receptor was taken from a man between 40 and 49 years old with Graves' ophthalmopathy. The sample taken for sequencing was blood. The CDR3 sequence is CASSPRGKTQYF. The CDR3 coding sequence is TGTGCCAGCAGCCCAAGGGGGAAGACCCAGTACTTC.